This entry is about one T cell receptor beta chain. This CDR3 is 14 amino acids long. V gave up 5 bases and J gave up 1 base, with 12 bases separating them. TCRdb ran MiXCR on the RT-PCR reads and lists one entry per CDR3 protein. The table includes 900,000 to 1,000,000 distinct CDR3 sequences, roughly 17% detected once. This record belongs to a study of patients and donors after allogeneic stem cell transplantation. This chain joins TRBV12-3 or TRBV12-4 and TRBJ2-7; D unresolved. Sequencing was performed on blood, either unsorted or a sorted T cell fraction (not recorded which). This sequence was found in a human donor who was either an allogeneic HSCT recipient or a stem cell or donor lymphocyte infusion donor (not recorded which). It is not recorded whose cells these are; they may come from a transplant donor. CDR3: CASSLRQNSYEQYF. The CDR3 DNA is TGTGCCAGCAGTCTCCGACAAAATTCCTACGAGCAGTACTTC.